This record looks at one T cell receptor (beta chain) sequence and its context. Its matching antigen is unknown. Patients with a history of autoimmune disease or on systemic immunosuppression were excluded. The data belong to a study of OX40 agonist ivuxolimab in advanced cancers. Study information: Of the participants, 40% to 50% had some prior anti-PD-1, anti-PD-L1 or anti-CTLA-4 therapy, which was allowed. Study-level results: More expanded clones were seen, on average, in CD8+ T cells than in CD4+. Clonal expansion was seen in CD4+ and CD8+ blood T cells by week 6 at 0.1 to 3.0 mg/kg.

Profiling relied on immunoSEQ multiplex PCR, and the TCRdb table lists in-frame clones only, not all of them. The sample lists 75,000 to 95,000 clones, about 80% occurring once. Trimming took 3 bases from V and 0 from J, leaving 17 bases between them. Germline V gene data show CDR1 as SGHNT and CDR2 as YYREEE (reference sequence). The CDR3 runs to 17 residues. The chain is built from TRBV5-4 and TRBJ2-3, with D unresolved. The receptor was isolated from an adult with an advanced solid tumor such as melanoma, head and neck, liver or kidney cancer. This sample comprised CD4+ or CD8+ T cells sorted from blood, obtained in a trial of the OX40 agonist ivuxolimab. The CDR3 reads CASSSPLSPFSTDTQYF. Written as DNA, the CDR3 is TGTGCCAGCAGCTCGCCCCTTTCCCCGTTTAGCACAGATACGCAGTATTTT.